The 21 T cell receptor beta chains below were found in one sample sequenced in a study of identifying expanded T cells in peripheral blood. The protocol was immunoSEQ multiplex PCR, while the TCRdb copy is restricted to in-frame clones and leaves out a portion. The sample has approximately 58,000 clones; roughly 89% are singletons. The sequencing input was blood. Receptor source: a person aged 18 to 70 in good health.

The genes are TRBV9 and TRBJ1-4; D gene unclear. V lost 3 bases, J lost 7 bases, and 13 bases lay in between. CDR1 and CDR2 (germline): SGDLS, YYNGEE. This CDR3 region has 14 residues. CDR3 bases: TGTGCCAGCAGCGCTGACGGGTCCCTTGAAAAACTGTTTTTT. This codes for CASSADGSLEKLFF.

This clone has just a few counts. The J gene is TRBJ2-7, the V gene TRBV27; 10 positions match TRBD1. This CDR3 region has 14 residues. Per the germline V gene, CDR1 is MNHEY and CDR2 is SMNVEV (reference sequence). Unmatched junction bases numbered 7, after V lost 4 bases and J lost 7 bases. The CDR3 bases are TGTGCCAGCAGTTGGGGGACAGGGGTGGGGGAGCAGTACTTC. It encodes CASSWGTGVGEQYF.

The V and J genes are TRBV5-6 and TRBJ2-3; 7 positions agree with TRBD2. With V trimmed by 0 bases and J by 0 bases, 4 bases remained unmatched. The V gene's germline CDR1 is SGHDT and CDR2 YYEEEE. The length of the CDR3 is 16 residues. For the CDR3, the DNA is TGTGCCAGCAGCTTGGTAGCGGGCCCTAGCACAGATACGCAGTATTTT. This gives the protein CASSLVAGPSTDTQYF.

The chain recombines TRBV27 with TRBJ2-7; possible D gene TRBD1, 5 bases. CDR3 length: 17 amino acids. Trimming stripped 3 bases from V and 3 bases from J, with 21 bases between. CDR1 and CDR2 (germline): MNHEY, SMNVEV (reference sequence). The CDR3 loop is CASSFRQSRVLHYEQYF. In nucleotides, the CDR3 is TGTGCCAGCAGTTTCAGACAGTCCCGTGTCCTCCACTACGAGCAGTACTTC.

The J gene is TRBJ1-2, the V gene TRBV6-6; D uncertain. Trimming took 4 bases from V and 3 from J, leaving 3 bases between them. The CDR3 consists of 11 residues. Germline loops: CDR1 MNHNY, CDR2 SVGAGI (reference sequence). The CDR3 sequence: CASSLDYGYTF. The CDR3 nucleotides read TGTGCCAGCAGTTTGGACTATGGCTACACCTTC.

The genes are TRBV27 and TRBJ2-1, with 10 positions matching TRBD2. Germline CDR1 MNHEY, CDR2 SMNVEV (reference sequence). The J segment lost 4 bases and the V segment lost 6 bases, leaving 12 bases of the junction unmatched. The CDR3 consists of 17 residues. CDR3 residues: CASSGTAWTSGYNEQFF. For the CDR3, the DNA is TGTGCCAGCAGCGGTACAGCTTGGACTAGCGGTTACAATGAGCAGTTCTTC.

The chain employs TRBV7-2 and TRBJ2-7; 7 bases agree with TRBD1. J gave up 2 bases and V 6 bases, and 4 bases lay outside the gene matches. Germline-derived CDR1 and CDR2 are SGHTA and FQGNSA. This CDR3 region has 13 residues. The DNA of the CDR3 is TGTGCCAGCAGATTTACAGGGGCCTACGAGCAGTACTTC. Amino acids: CASRFTGAYEQYF.

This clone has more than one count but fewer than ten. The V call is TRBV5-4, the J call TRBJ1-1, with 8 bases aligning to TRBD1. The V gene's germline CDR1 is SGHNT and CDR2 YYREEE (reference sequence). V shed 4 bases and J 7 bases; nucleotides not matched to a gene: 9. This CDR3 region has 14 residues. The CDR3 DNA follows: TGTGCCAGCAGCACCCCGGACAGGGTGGTTGAAGCTTTCTTT. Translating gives CASSTPDRVVEAFF.

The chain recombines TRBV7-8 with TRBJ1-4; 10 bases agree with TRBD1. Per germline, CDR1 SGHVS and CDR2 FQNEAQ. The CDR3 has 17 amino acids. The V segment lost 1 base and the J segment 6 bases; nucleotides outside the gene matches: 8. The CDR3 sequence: CASSLEVATGGYEKLFF. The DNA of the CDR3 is TGTGCCAGCAGCTTAGAAGTGGCGACAGGGGGCTATGAAAAACTGTTTTTT.

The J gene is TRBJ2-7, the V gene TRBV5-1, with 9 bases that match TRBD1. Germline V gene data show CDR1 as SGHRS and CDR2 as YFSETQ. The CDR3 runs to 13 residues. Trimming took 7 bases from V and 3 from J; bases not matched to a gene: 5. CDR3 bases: TGCGCCAGCGCGGGACAGGGCCACTACGAGCAGTACTTC. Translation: CASAGQGHYEQYF.

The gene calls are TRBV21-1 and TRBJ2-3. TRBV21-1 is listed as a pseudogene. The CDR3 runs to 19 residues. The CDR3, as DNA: TGTGCCAGCAGCAGTGGGTCGGGGGCCCGAGGACAAATCACAGATACGCAGTATTTT. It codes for CASSSGSGARGQITDTQYF.

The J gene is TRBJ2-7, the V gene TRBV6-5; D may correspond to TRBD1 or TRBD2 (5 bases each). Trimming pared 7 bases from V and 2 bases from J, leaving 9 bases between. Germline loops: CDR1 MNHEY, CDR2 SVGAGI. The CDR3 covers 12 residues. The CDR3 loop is CASIGAAYEQYF. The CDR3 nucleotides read TGTGCCAGCATCGGGGCGGCCTACGAGCAGTACTTC.

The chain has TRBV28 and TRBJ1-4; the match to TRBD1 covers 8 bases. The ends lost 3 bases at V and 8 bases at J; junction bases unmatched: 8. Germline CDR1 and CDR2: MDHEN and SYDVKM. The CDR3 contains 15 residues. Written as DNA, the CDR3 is TGTGCCAGCAGTTTGGGGACAGGTACAAGGGAAAAACTGTTTTTT. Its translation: CASSLGTGTREKLFF.

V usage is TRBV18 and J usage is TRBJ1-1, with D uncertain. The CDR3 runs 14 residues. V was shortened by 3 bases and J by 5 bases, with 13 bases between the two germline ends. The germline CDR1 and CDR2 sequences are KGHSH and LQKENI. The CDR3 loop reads CASSPGGHRTEAFF. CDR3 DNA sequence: TGTGCCAGCTCACCTGGTGGCCATAGAACTGAAGCTTTCTTT.

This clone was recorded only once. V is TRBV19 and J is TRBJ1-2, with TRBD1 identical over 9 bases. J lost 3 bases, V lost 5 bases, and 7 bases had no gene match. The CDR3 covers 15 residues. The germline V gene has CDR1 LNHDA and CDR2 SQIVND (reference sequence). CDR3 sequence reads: CASSEQQGADYGYTF. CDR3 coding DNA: TGTGCCAGTAGTGAACAACAGGGGGCGGACTATGGCTACACCTTC.

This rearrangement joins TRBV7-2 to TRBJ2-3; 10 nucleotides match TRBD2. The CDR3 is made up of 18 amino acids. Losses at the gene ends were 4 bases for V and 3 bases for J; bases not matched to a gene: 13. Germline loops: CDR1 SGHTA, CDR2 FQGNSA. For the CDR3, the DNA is TGTGCCAGCAGCTCCAGCGGGGGGGCCATAGATTTTACAGATACGCAGTATTTT. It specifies CASSSSGGAIDFTDTQYF.

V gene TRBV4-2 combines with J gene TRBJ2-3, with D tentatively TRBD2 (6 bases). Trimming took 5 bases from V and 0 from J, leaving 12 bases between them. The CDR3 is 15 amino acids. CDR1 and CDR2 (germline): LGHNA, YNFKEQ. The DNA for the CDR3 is TGTGCCAGCAGCATGGCTAGCGCGAGCACAGATACGCAGTATTTT. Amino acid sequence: CASSMASASTDTQYF.

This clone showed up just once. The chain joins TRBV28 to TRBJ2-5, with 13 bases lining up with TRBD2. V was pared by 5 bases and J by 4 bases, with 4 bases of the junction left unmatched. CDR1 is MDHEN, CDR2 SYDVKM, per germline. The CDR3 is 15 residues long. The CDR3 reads CASSTGLAGVETQYF. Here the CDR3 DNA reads TGTGCCAGCAGTACCGGACTAGCGGGAGTAGAGACCCAGTACTTC. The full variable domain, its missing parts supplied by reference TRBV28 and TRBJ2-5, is DVKVTQSSRYLVKRTGEKVFLECVQDMDHENMFWYRQDPGLGLRLIYFSYDVKMKEKGDIPEGYSVSREKKERFSLILESASTNQTSMYLCASSTGLAGVETQYFGPGTRLLVL.

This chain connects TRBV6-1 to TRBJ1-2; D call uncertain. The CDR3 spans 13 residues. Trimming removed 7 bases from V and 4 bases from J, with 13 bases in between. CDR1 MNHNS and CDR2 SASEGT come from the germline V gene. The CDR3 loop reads CASIGGSGYGYTF. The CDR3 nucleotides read TGTGCCAGCATTGGCGGCTCAGGCTATGGCTACACCTTC.

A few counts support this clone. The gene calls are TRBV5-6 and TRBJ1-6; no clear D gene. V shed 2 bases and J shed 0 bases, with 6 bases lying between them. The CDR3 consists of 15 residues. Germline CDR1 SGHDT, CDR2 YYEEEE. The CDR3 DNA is TGTGCCAGCAGCTTCGTCAGCTCCTATAATTCACCCCTCCACTTT. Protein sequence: CASSFVSSYNSPLHF.

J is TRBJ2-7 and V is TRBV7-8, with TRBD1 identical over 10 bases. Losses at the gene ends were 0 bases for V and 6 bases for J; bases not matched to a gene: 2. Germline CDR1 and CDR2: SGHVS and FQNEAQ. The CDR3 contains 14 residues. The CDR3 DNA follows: TGTGCCAGCAGCTTAGCGGGGGACAGGGGCGAGCAGTACTTC. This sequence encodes CASSLAGDRGEQYF. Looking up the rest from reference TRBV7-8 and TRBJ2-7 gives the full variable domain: GAGVSQSPRYKVAKRGQDVALRCDPISGHVSLFWYQQALGQGPEFLTYFQNEAQLDKSGLPSDRFFAERPEGSVSTLKIQRTQQEDSAVYLCASSLAGDRGEQYFGPGTRLTVT.